The rows below give T cell receptor beta chains drawn from one sample of a study of cytomegalovirus exposure and HLA in healthy donors. TCRdb keeps only in-frame clones here, not all; method: immunoSEQ multiplex PCR. Its table lists roughly 60,000 clones. The sequencing sample was made of PBMCs. These receptors originate from a woman in her late teens or twenties in good health and CMV-seronegative. CDR3s include the opening cysteine and the closing phenylalanine or tryptophan. The D gene is left open where the match is weak.

>TRBV30|TRBJ1-2|-
CAWSVLRYGYTF
>TRBV13|TRBJ2-4|-
CASSRTGTKNIQYF
>TRBV6-5|TRBJ1-5|TRBD1
CASSTGGHQPQHF
>TRBV10-2|TRBJ2-5|TRBD2
CASSVRLAGTQYF
>TRBV5-1|TRBJ1-6|TRBD1
CASSLETGGLSPLHF
>TRBV6-1|TRBJ1-5|-
CASSVQVGYNQPQHF
>TRBV2|TRBJ2-7|-
CASSEAAGVQYF
>TRBV29-1|TRBJ1-1|-
CSVARRLNTEAFF
>TRBV30|TRBJ1-4|-
CAWSVTREKLFF
>TRBV7-9|TRBJ1-2|TRBD1
CASSLGGTADGYTF
>TRBV11-2|TRBJ2-1|TRBD2
CASNPLSGTNEQFF
>TRBV5-6|TRBJ2-5|-
CASSVGGSRAGKISQYF
>TRBV2|TRBJ2-7|TRBD2
CASRATSRSYEQYF
>TRBV9|TRBJ1-1|-
CASSVGTVNTEAFF
>TRBV4-1|TRBJ2-4|TRBD1
CASSRASGTGGNIQYF
>TRBV9|TRBJ2-7|TRBD2
CASSARPAGGQYEQYF
>TRBV5-1|TRBJ2-2|-
CASSYGQSGELFF
>TRBV19|TRBJ1-2|TRBD1
CASTRGPGYGYTF
>TRBV2|TRBJ1-2|-
CASSGQTNYGYTF
>TRBV6-1|TRBJ1-4|-
CASSEGRGDEKLFF
>TRBV6-5|TRBJ2-3|-
CASTAYGDTQYF
>TRBV28|TRBJ1-1|TRBD1
CASRWDRANTEAFF
>TRBV4-1|TRBJ2-6|-
CASSQGTSGSGANVLTF
>TRBV7-9|TRBJ1-1|TRBD1
CASSRQGAGTEAFF
>TRBV19|TRBJ1-1|TRBD1
CASSFYRGEGEAFF
>TRBV2|TRBJ1-5|TRBD1
CASSADRGSNQPQHF
>TRBV19|TRBJ1-2|-
CASRPPGPLPYGYTF
>TRBV9|TRBJ1-2|TRBD1
CASSVSLGQGVGYTF
>TRBV30|TRBJ1-1|-
CAWSERGPAGAFF
>TRBV25-1|TRBJ1-1|TRBD1
CASSESIRDSTSKTF
>TRBV19|TRBJ1-3|-
CATSLNSGNTIYF
>TRBV19|TRBJ2-3|-
CASSSPGRLGFTDTQYF
>TRBV4-1|TRBJ2-1|TRBD2
CASSHGLARTPYNEQFF
>TRBV19|TRBJ1-1|-
CASIHRGGRVTEAFF
>TRBV30|TRBJ2-1|TRBD2
CAWRLAGYNEQFF
>TRBV14|TRBJ2-2|-
CASSRERDGELFF
>TRBV10-3|TRBJ2-6|-
CAISGSASGANVLTF
>TRBV4-1|TRBJ1-1|TRBD1
CASSHRLGTGGSNTEAFF
>TRBV25-1|TRBJ2-1|-
CASSEQRTALVF
>TRBV6-1|TRBJ2-3|TRBD2
CASSLPDGLAGTHF
>TRBV28|TRBJ2-5|-
CASSPPPGGREGETQYF
>TRBV6-5|TRBJ2-7|-
CASSYFRGSDEQYF
>TRBV13|TRBJ2-3|-
CASSLKTSTQTDTQYF
>TRBV29-1|TRBJ2-2|-
CSVLRLHRALDTGELFF
>TRBV6-5|TRBJ1-2|-
CASSLRGRVGYGYTF
>TRBV30|TRBJ1-2|TRBD1
CAQQGQTNYGYTF
>TRBV7-9|TRBJ1-2|TRBD1
CASSPGQSANYGYTF
>TRBV2|TRBJ1-2|-
CASSVSGRDGYTF
>TRBV25-1|TRBJ1-1|-
CASKDYTEAFF
>TRBV7-3|TRBJ1-2|TRBD1
CASSTGTGGGGYTF
>TRBV7-2|TRBJ2-4|-
CASRVQAKNIQYF
>TRBV30|TRBJ1-1|-
CAWSVVAGNTEAFF